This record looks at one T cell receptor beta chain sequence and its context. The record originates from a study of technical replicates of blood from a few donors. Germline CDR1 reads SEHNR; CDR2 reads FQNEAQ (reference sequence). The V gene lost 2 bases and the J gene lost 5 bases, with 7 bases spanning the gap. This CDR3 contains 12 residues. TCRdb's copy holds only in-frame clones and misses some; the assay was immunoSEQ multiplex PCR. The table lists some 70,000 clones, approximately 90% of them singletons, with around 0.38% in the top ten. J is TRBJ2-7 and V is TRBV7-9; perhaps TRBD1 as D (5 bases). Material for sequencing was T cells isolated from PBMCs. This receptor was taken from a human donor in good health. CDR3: CASSLKGNEQYF. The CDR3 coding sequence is TGTGCCAGCAGCTTAAAGGGGAACGAGCAGTACTTC.